This T cell receptor beta chain was recorded in a study of shared clonotypes between healthy human individuals. General study points: Against clonotypes common to all four donors, non-shared ones had lower generation probabilities.

A split of CD4+ cells into CD45RA+ naive and CD45RA-negative memory subsets was performed. The CDR3 consists of 16 residues. Germline assignment: CDR1 MNHNY and CDR2 SVGAGI (reference sequence). With 6 bases removed from V and 3 bases from J, the gap between germline ends came to 21 bases. Comments on this clone: As yet, its antigen is unknown.

Profiled with immunoSEQ multiplex PCR; TCRdb holds only in-frame clones, not every one. The profile shows around 1.5 million clones, 98% of them singletons. The clonotype originates from a man aged 30-40 years in good health. The material sequenced was naive CD4+ T cells sorted from blood. Subset meaning: CD45RA+ positively selected. The chain has TRBV6-6 and TRBJ2-7; D perhaps matches TRBD2 (5 bases). This CDR3 reads CASRQRGAEDHYEQYF. In nucleotides, the CDR3 is TGTGCCAGCAGACAACGGGGAGCGGAGGACCACTACGAGCAGTACTTC.